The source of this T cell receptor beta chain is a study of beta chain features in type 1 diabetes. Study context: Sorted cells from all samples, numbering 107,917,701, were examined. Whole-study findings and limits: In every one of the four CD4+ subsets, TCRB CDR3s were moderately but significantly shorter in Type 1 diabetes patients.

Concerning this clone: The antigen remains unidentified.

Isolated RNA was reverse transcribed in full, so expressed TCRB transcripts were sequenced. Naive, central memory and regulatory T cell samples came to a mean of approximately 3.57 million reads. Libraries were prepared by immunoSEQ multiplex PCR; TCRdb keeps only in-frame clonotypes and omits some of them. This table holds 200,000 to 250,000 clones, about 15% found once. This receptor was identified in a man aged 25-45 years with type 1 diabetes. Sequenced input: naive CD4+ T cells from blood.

The CDR3 DNA follows: TGTGCCAGTAGTCTGACGGGAGCTGGCGAGACCCAGTACTTC. Translated, it gives CASSLTGAGETQYF. This chain joins TRBV19 and TRBJ2-5; a possible D gene is TRBD2 (6 bases). This CDR3 has 14 amino acids. The ends were cut back, 5 bases at V and 5 bases at J, with 15 bases in the middle. The germline V gene encodes CDR1 LNHDA and CDR2 SQIVND (reference sequence).